This T cell receptor beta chain was found in a study of blood T cell repertoires in COVID-19. TCRdb's copy holds only in-frame clones and misses some; the assay was immunoSEQ multiplex PCR. The sample includes approximately 300,000 clones, about nine tenths of them seen just once. Clinical histories supplied by participants themselves formed the basis of cohort assignment. Germline V gene sequence: CDR1 KGHSH, CDR2 LQKENI. CDR3 length: 15 amino acids. Trimming at V came to 6 bases and at J to 4 bases, leaving 11 bases not matched to a gene. V usage is TRBV18 and J usage is TRBJ1-2, with 7 bases matching TRBD1. This sequence originates from a man aged 55 to 70 who had recovered from COVID-19. The sequenced material came from PBMCs or T cells enriched from blood (not recorded which). For the CDR3, the DNA is TGTGCCAGCTCTCACTCCCAACAGGGGACCTATGGCTACACCTTC. This encodes CASSHSQQGTYGYTF.